This T cell receptor beta chain came from a study of OX40 agonist ivuxolimab in advanced cancers. About the research overall: Dose-escalation patients were diagnosed with hepatocellular carcinoma, melanoma, renal cell cancer or head and neck cancer. Study observations and caveats: At 0.1 to 3.0 mg/kg and by week 6, clonal expansion occurred in CD4+ and CD8+ blood T cells.

This table comes from immunoSEQ multiplex PCR, and its TCRdb copy is limited to in-frame clones, with some not included. The repertoire holds tens of thousands of clones, with about 86% as singletons. J lost 8 bases, V lost 5 bases, and 8 bases had no gene match. Germline V gene sequence: CDR1 MNHEY, CDR2 SVGAGI. The CDR3 is made up of 13 amino acids. Comments on this clone: Antigen specificity is unknown.

The origin of this receptor is an adult with an advanced solid tumor such as melanoma, head and neck, liver or kidney cancer. Sequencing was performed on CD4+ or CD8+ T cells sorted from blood, taken in a trial of the OX40 agonist ivuxolimab. The chain joins TRBV6-5 to TRBJ1-2, with 7 bases aligning to TRBD1. The CDR3 loop reads CASSEGQLLGYTF. CDR3 coding DNA: TGTGCCAGCAGTGAGGGACAGCTTTTGGGCTACACCTTC.